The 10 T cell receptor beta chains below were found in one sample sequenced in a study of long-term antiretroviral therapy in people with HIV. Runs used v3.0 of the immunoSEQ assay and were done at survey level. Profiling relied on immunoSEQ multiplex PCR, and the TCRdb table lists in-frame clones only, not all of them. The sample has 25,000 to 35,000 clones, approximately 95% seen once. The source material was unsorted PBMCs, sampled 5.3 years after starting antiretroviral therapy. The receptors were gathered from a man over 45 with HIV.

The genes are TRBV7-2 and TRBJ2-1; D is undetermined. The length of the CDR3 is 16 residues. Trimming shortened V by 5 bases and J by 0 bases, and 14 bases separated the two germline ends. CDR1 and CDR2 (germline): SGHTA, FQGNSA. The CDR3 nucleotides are TGTGCCAGCAGCCGCGAGATTCGGAACTCCTACAATGAGCAGTTCTTC. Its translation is CASSREIRNSYNEQFF. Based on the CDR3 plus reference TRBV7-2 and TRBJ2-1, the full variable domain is GAGVSQSPSNKVTEKGKDVELRCDPISGHTALYWYRQSLGQGLEFLIYFQGNSAPDKSGLPSDRFSAERTGGSVSTLTIQRTQQEDSAVYLCASSREIRNSYNEQFFGPGTRLTVL.

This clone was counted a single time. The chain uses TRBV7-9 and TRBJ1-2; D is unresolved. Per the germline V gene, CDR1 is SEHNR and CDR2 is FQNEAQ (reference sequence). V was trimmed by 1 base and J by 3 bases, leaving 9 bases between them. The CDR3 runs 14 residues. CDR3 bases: TGTGCCAGCAGCTTAGAAGTCAGTTACTATGGCTACACCTTC. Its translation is CASSLEVSYYGYTF.

Here the CDR3 reads CASSLVGTDTQYF. The CDR3 nucleotides read TGTGCCAGCAGCTTAGTTGGAACAGATACGCAGTATTTT. The gene calls are TRBV7-7 and TRBJ2-3, with D unresolved. Per germline, CDR1 SSHAT and CDR2 FNYEAQ (reference sequence). V dropped 1 base and J dropped 3 bases, with 5 bases sitting between them. This CDR3 is 13 amino acids long.

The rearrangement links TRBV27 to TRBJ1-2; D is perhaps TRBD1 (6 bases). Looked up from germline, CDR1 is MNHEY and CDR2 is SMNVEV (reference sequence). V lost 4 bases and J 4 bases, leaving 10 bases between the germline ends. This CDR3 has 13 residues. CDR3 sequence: CASSSGTSYGYTF. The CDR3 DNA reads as TGTGCCAGCAGTTCCGGGACAAGCTATGGCTACACCTTC.

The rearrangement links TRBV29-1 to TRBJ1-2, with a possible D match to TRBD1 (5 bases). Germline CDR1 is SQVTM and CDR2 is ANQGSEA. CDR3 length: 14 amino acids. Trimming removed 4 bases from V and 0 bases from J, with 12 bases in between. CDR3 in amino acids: CSVVFTGANYGYTF. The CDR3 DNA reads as TGCAGCGTTGTTTTCACAGGAGCTAACTATGGCTACACCTTC.

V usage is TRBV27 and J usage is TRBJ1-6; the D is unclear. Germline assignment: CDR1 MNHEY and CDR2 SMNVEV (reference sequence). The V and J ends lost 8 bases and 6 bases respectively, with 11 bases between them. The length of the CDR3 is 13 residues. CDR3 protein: CASETSFNSPLHF. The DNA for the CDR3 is TGTGCCAGCGAGACCAGCTTTAATTCACCCCTCCACTTT.

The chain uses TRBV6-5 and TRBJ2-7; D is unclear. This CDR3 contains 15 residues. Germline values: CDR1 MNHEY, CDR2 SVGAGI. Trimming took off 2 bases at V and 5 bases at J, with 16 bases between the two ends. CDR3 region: CASSYAGRTLHEQYF. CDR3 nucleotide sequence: TGTGCCAGCAGTTACGCTGGGCGGACGCTCCACGAGCAGTACTTC.

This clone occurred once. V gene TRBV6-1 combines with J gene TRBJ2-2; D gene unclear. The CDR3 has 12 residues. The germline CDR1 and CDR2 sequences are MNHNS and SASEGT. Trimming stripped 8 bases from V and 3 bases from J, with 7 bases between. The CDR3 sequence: CASPSYTGELFF. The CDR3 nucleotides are TGTGCCAGCCCCAGCTACACCGGGGAGCTGTTTTTT.

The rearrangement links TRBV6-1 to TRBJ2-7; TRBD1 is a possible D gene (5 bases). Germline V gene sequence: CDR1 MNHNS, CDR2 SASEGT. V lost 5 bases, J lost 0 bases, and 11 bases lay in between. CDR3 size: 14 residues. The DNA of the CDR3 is TGTGCCAGCAGTAAAGGGGCCAGCTCCTACGAGCAGTACTTC. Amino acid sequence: CASSKGASSYEQYF.

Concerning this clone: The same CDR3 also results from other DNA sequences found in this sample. The CDR3 nucleotides read TGTGCCAGCAGCTTGAGGGGGACTAGCAATCAGCCCCAGCATTTT. This gives the protein CASSLRGTSNQPQHF. The rearrangement uses TRBV5-8 and TRBJ1-5; perhaps TRBD1 as D (6 bases). The CDR3 is 15 residues long. Trimming cost V 1 base and J 0 bases, with 8 bases left between them. Per germline, CDR1 SGHTS and CDR2 YDEGEE.